This T cell receptor beta chain was obtained from a study of tumor and adjacent non-tumor tissue in lung cancer. Across the study: Histology: eleven to twelve adenocarcinoma, a couple of squamous cell carcinoma, 1 small cell lung cancer.

The V gene's germline CDR1 is GTSNPN and CDR2 SVGIG (reference sequence). Trimming took 4 bases from V and 4 from J, leaving 15 bases between them. The CDR3 is 14 amino acids. RNA was extracted from bulk tissue without any cell sorting. Newly diagnosed lung cancer patients had thoracic surgery in China, August–late 2014, without prior chemotherapy. A remark on this clonotype: Its antigen is not known.

TCRbeta libraries were built with three rounds of nested PCR, modified from ARM-PCR. TCRdb passed the multiplex PCR reads through MiXCR, listing each CDR3 protein once. This table has about 68,000 distinct CDR3 sequences, just under 60% appearing once. Study-level results: TCR diversity was significantly greater in tumor than normal lung tissue. Top 100 clones took a larger repertoire share in normal lung.

This sequence was found in a man aged 50 or older with non-small cell lung cancer. The sample was lung tumor tissue. The chain links TRBV30 to TRBJ2-3; possibly TRBD1 or TRBD2 for D (5 bases each). The CDR3 loop reads CAWTKLRGPDTQYF. CDR3 bases: TGTGCCTGGACGAAGCTTCGGGGACCAGATACGCAGTATTTT.